This TCR beta chain emerged from a study of T-cell reconstitution after alpha-beta-depleted transplantation in children. V lost 1 base to trimming and J lost 6 bases; unmatched junction nucleotides: 9. There are 16 residues in the CDR3. Per the germline V gene, CDR1 is SEHNR and CDR2 is FQNEAQ (reference sequence). This clonotype was seen many times. It was with unique molecular identifiers that the TCRbeta library was prepared. From the PCR reads, TCRdb called clonotypes with MiXCR, one entry per CDR3 protein. Of some 300,000 distinct CDR3 sequences in the sample, 10% were seen once. This chain joins TRBV7-9 and TRBJ1-1, with 9 bases fitting TRBD1. The clonotype originates from a human donor who donated a stem cell graft to a child with acute lymphoblastic leukemia. Here the sequenced sample was PBMCs from the stem cell graft donor, taken from the stem cell graft. CDR3 residues: CASSLGRTGVVAEAFF. The CDR3 DNA follows: TGTGCCAGCAGCTTAGGAAGGACAGGGGTAGTCGCTGAAGCTTTCTTT.